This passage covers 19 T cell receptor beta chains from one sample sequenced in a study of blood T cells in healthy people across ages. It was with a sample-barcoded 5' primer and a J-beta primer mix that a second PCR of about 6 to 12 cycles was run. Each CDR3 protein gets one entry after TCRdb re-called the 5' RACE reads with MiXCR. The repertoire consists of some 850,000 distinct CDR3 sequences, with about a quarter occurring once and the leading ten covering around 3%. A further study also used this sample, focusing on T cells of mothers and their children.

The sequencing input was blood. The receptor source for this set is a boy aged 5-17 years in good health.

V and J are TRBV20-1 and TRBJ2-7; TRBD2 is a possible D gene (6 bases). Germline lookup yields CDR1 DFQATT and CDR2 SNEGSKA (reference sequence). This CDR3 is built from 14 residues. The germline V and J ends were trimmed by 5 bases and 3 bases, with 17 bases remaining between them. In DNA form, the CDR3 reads TGCAGTGCTGTACCGGGACTTGGTATCTACGAGCAGTACTTC. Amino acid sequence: CSAVPGLGIYEQYF.

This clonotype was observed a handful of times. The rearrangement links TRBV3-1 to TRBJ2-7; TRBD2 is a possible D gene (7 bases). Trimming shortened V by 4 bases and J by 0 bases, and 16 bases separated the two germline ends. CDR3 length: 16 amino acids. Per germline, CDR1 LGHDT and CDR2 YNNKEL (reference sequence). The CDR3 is CASSPETGGLSYEQYF. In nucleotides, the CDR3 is TGTGCCAGCAGCCCAGAAACGGGGGGCCTCTCCTACGAGCAGTACTTC.

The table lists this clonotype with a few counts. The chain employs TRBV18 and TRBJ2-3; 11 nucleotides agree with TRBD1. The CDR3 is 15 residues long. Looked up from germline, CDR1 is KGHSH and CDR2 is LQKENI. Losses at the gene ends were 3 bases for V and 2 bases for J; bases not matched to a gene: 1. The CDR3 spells CASSPGQGVTDTQYF. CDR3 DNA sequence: TGTGCCAGCTCACCGGGACAGGGGGTCACAGATACGCAGTATTTT.

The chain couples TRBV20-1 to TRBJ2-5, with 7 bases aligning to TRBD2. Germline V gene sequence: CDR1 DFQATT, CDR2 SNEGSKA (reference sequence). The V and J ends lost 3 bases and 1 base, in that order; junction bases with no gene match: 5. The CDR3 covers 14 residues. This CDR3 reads CSASPGGSQETQYF. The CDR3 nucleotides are TGCAGTGCTAGTCCGGGGGGTTCCCAAGAGACCCAGTACTTC.

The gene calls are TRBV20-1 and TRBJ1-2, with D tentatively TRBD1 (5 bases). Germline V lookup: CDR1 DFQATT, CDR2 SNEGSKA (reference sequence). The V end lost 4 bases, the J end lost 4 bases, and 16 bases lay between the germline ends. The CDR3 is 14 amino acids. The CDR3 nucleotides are TGCAGTGCTAAGGAGGGCCGGGGCTCCTATGGCTACACCTTC. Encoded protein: CSAKEGRGSYGYTF.

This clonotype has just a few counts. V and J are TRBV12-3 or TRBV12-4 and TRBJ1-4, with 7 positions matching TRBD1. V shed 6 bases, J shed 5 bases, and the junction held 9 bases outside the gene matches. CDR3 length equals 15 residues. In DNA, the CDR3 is TGTGCCAGCAGCTCTACGGGACAGATAAATGAAAAACTGTTTTTT. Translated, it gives CASSSTGQINEKLFF.

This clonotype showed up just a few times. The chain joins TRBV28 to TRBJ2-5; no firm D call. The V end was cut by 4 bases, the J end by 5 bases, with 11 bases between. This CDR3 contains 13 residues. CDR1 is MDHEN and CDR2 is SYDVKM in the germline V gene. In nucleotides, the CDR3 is TGTGCCAGCAGTTCCAGGTCCGGGGAGACCCAGTACTTC. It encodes CASSSRSGETQYF.

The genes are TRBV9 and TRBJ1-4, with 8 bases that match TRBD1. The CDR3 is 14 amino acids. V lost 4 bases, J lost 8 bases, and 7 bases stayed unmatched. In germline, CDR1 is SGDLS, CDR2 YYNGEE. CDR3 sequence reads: CASSTRTGSEKLFF. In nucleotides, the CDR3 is TGTGCCAGCAGCACCCGGACAGGGTCGGAAAAACTGTTTTTT.

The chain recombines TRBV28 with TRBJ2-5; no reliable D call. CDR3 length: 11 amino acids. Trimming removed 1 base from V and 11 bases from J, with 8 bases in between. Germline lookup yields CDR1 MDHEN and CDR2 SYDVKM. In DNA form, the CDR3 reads TGTGCCAGCAGTTTATTTCGTGAGCAGTACTTC. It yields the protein CASSLFREQYF. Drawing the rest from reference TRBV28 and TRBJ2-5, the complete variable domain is DVKVTQSSRYLVKRTGEKVFLECVQDMDHENMFWYRQDPGLGLRLIYFSYDVKMKEKGDIPEGYSVSREKKERFSLILESASTNQTSMYLCASSLFREQYFGPGTRLLVL.

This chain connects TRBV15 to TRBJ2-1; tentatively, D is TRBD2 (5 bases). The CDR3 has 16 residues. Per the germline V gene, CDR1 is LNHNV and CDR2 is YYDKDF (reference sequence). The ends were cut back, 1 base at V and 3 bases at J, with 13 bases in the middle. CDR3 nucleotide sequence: TGTGCCACCAGCAGAGGGGAGTTCCCTCTCTACAATGAGCAGTTCTTC. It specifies CATSRGEFPLYNEQFF.

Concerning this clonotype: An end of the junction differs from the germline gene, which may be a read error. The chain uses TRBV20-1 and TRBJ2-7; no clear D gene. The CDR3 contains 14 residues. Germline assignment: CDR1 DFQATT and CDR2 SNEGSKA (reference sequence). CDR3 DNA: TGCAGTGCTAGAGCCGGGTCGGGTGGTTACGGGCAGTACTTC. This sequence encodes CSARAGSGGYGQYF.

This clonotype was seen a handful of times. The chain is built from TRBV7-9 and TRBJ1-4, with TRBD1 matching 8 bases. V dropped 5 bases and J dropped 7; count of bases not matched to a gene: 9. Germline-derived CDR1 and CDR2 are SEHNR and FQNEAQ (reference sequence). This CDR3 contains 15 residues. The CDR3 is CASSIDRGNGEKLFF. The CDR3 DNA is TGTGCCAGCAGCATTGACAGGGGAAATGGTGAAAAACTGTTTTTT.

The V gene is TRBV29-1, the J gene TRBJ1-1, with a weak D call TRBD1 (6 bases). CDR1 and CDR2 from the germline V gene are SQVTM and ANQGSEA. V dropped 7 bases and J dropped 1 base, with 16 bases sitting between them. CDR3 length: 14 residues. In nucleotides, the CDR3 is TGCAGCGCAGAGCCGGGGACAACGAACACTGAAGCTTTCTTT. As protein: CSAEPGTTNTEAFF.

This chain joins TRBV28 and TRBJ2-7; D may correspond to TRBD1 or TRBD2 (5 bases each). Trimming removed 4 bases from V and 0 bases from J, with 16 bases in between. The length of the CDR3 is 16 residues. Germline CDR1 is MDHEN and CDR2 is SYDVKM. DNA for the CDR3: TGTGCCAGCAGTTCCCCTGGGAGAGGGGACTCCTACGAGCAGTACTTC. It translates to CASSSPGRGDSYEQYF.

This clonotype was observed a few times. CDR3 protein: CASSLVFGTSEPYEQYF. The DNA for the CDR3 is TGCGCCAGCAGCTTGGTCTTTGGGACTAGCGAACCCTACGAGCAGTACTTC. The rearrangement uses TRBV5-1 and TRBJ2-7, with 10 bases fitting TRBD2. Trimming cost V 0 bases and J 2 bases; bases outside gene matches: 8. Per germline, CDR1 SGHRS and CDR2 YFSETQ. The CDR3 runs to 17 residues.

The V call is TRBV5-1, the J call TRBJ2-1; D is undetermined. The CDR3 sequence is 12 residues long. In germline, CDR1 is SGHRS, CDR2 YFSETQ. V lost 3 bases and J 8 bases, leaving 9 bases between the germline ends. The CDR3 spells CASSSSLHEQFF. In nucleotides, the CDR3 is TGCGCCAGCAGCTCTTCTCTTCATGAGCAGTTCTTC. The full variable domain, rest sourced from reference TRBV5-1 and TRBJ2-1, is KAGVTQTPRYLIKTRGQQVTLSCSPISGHRSVSWYQQTPGQGLQFLFEYFSETQRNKGNFPGRFSGRQFSNSRSEMNVSTLELGDSALYLCASSSSLHEQFFGPGTRLTVL.

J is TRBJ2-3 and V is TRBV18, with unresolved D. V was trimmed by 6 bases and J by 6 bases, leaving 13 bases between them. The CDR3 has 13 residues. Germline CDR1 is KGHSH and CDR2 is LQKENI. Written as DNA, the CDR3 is TGTGCCAGCTCCCTCAGCGATTGGGATACGCAGTATTTT. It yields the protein CASSLSDWDTQYF. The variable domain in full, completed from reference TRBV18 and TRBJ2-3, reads NAGVMQNPRHLVRRRGQEARLRCSPMKGHSHVYWYRQLPEEGLKFMVYLQKENIIDESGMPKERFSAEFPKEGPSILRIQQVVRGDSAAYFCASSLSDWDTQYFGPGTRLTVL.

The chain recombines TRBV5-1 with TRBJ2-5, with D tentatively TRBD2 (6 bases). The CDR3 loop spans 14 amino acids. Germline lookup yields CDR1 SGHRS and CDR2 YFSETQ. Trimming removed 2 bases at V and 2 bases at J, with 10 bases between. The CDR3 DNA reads TGCGCCAGCAGCTTAATGGGGACTCAAGAGACCCAGTACTTC. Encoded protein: CASSLMGTQETQYF.

This chain's CDR3 is CASSLNRVSEQFF. The CDR3 nucleotides are TGTGCCAGCAGTCTTAACAGGGTTAGCGAGCAGTTCTTC. The chain combines TRBV27 with TRBJ2-5; the D gene is possibly TRBD1 (6 bases). TRBJ2-1 explains the end of the DNA better; the J call may be wrong. The CDR3 is 13 residues long. Germline CDR1 and CDR2: MNHEY and SMNVEV (reference sequence).